This entry is about one TCR beta chain. Its matching antigen is unknown. This record comes from a study of T cell responses to AZD1222 COVID-19 vaccine. Study-wide results and caveats: Two AZD1222 administrations were followed by greater Spike-specific TCR breadth and depth. Among spike-specific TCRs, nearly half reportedly target unmutated variant regions. Dominant CD4 TCR responses targeted spike regions 160-218 and 743-854.

The germline V and J ends were trimmed by 5 bases and 4 bases, with 16 bases remaining between them. Germline CDR1 and CDR2: SGHTA and FQGTGA. The CDR3 length is 15 residues. Generated by immunoSEQ multiplex PCR, the TCRdb table keeps only in-frame clones and is missing some. The repertoire has roughly 100,000 clones, 85% to 90% of them found once; the top ten carry 44%. Second-dose timings of about 4 or about 12 weeks were pooled. The specimen comprised peripheral blood, sampled 28 days after the second AZD1222 dose. The V gene is TRBV7-3, the J gene TRBJ2-3; no clear D gene. The TCR originated in an adult who received the AZD1222 COVID-19 vaccine. CDR3 sequence: CASSPTARSADTQYF. The CDR3 DNA reads TGTGCCAGCAGCCCGACGGCCCGCAGCGCAGATACGCAGTATTTT.